This paragraph reports one T cell receptor (beta chain). Its antigen is as yet unknown. Macro-dissection enriched premalignant or tumor cells before nucleic acid extraction. This sample is part of a study of immune evolution from preneoplasia to lung adenocarcinoma. Study-wide points: Clonality was highest in normal lung, lower in later-stage lesions apparently. Top clone frequencies peaked in normal lung, apparently declining through invasive adenocarcinoma.

This table comes from immunoSEQ multiplex PCR, and its TCRdb copy is limited to in-frame clones, with some not included. The sample lists over 9,000 clones, around 79% seen once, with approximately 8.7% in the top ten. This clonotype originated in an older donor with lung adenocarcinoma. Sequencing was done on a sample of FFPE minimally invasive lung adenocarcinoma tissue.

The CDR3 region has the DNA TGCGCCAGCAGCTCGTTCCCAGGGTTCGTAGGTGAAAAACTGTTTTTT. It specifies CASSSFPGFVGEKLFF. The chain joins TRBV5-1 to TRBJ1-4, with D possibly being TRBD1 (5 bases). Germline V lookup: CDR1 SGHRS, CDR2 YFSETQ. V lost 3 bases and J 7 bases, leaving 19 bases between the germline ends. The CDR3 totals 16 residues.